This T cell receptor (beta chain) emerged from a study of T cell responses to AZD1222 COVID-19 vaccine. Findings and limits, study-wide: There were vaccine-associated CD4 TCRs across spike, dominant at 160-218 and 743-854. The study sampled repertoires only after the peak T cell response. Donors were chiefly white British, with a greater number of females, and clonal diversity was perhaps underestimated.

This clone turned up a few times. Its antigen is currently unknown. CDR3 length: 17 amino acids. Trimming removed 4 bases at V and 2 bases at J, with 15 bases between. Germline CDR1 is SNHLY and CDR2 is FYNNEI. Repertoires were generated with immunoSEQ multiplex PCR, while TCRdb's copy carries only in-frame clones and drops some. The top ten hold roughly 12% of the sample, which has fewer than 200,000 clones, almost 90% seen once. Specimen: peripheral blood, collected 28 days after the second AZD1222 dose. The clonotype comes from an adult who received the AZD1222 COVID-19 vaccine. The chain has TRBV2 and TRBJ2-6; D is undetermined. The CDR3 DNA reads as TGTGCCAGCAGTGGGTGGAGACATGTGGCTGGGGCCAACGTCCTGACTTTC. Its protein is CASSGWRHVAGANVLTF.